This T cell receptor beta chain was profiled in a study of blood T cell repertoires in COVID-19. Looking at the study overall: Both acute and convalescent COVID-19 samples were obtained from the United States, Italy and Spain. From T cells, B-cell-depleted T cells, or PBMCs came the material, which was cDNA or gDNA.

The CDR3 is 15 amino acids. With V trimmed by 4 bases and J by 16 bases, 20 bases remained unmatched. The germline gives CDR1 SGDLS, CDR2 YYNGEE. Assay used: immunoSEQ multiplex PCR; TCRdb lists only in-frame clones, some missing. The sample lists roughly 100,000 clones, approximately 89% seen once, with 5% to 6.5% in the top ten. Material for sequencing was peripheral blood. This receptor was taken from a woman over 75 with active COVID-19. The chain couples TRBV9 to TRBJ2-1; 7 bases fit TRBD2. CDR3 sequence (DNA): TGTGCCAGCAGCCAACAGGACTCCCGACTAGCCCTTCAATTCTTC. Translation gives CASSQQDSRLALQFF.